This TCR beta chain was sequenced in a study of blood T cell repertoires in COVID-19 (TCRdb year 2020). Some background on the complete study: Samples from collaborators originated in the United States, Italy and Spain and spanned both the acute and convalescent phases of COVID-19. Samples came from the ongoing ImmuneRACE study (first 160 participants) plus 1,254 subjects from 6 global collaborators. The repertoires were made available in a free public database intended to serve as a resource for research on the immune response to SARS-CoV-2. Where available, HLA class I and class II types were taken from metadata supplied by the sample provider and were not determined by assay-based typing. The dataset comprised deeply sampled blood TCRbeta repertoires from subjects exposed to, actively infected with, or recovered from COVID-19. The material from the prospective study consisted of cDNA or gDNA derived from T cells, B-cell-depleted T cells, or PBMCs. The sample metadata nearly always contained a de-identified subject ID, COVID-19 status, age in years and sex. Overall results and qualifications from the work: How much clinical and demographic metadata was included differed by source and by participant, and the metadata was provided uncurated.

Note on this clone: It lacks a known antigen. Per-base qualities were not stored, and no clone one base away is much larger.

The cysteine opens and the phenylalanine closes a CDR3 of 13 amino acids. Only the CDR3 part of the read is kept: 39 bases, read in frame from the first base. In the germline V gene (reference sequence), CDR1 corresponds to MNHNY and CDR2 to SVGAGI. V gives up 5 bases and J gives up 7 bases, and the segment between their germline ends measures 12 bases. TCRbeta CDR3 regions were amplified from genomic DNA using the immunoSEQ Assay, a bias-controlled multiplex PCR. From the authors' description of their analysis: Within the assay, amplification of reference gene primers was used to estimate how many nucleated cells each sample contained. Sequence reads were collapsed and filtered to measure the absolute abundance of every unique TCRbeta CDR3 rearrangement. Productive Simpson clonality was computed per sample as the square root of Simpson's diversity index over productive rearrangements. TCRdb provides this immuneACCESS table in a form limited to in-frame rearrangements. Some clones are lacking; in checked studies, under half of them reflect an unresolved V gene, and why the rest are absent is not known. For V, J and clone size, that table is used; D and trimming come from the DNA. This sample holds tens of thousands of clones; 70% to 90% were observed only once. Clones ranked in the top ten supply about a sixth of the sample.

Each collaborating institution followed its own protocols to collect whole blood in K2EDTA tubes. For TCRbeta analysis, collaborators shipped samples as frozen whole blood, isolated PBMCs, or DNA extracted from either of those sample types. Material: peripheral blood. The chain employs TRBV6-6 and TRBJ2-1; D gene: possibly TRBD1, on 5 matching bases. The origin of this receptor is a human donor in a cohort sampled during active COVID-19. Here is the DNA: TGTGCCAGCAGTCTACTCCAGGGAAATGAGCAGTTCTTC. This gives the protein CASSLLQGNEQFF.